This T cell receptor (beta chain) is drawn from a study of blood T cell repertoires in COVID-19. Study background: Donors of Cohort 3 who recovered were those that had two negative PCRs, clearance, or symptom resolution.

Clones were sequenced by immunoSEQ multiplex PCR, and TCRdb holds only the in-frame ones, with some missing. The data hold more than 200,000 clones, with over 75% observed a single time. The germline V gene encodes CDR1 MNHEY and CDR2 SMNVEV (reference sequence). After removal of 4 bases from V and 2 bases from J, the junction contained 6 bases not matched to a gene. CDR3 length: 15 residues. The sequenced material came from PBMCs or T cells enriched from blood (not recorded which). The sequence was collected from a man aged 25 to 40 in a cohort exposed to, infected with or recovered from COVID-19 (not recorded which). This chain connects TRBV27 to TRBJ1-2, with 8 bases aligning to TRBD1. CDR3 DNA: TGTGCCAGCAGTTCTACAGGGGGGACCAACTATGGCTACACCTTC. Amino acid sequence: CASSSTGGTNYGYTF.